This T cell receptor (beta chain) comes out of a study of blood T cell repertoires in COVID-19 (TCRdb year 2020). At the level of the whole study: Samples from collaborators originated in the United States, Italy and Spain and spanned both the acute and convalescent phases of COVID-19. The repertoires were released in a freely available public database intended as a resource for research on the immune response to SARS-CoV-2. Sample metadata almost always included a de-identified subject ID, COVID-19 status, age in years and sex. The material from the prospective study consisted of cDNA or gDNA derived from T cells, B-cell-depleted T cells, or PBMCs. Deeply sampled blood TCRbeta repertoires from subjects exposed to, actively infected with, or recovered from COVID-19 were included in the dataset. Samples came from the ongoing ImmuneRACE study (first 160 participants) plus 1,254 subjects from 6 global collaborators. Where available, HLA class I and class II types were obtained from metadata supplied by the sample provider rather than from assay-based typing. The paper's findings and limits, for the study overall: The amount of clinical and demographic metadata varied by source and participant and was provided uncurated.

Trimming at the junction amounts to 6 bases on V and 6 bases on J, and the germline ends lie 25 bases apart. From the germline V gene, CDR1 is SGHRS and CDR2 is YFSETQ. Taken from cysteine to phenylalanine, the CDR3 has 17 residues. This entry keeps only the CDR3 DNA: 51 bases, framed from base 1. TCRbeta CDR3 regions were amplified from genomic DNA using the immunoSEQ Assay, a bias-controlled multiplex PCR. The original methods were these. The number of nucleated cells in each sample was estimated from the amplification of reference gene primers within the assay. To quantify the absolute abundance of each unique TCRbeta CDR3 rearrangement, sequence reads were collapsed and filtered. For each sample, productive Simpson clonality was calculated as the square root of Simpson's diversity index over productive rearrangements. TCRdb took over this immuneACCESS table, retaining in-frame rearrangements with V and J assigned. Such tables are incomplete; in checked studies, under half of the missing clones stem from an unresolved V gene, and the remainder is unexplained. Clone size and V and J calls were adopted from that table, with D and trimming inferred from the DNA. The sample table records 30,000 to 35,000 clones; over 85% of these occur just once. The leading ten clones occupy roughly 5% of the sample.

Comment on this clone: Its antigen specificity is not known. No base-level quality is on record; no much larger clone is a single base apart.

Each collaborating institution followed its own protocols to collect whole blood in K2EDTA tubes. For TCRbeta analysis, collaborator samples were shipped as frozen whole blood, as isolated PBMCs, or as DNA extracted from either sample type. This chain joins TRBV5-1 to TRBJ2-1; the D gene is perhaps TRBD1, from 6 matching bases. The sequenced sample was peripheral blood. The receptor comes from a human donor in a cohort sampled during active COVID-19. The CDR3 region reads CASTKLEGPLRGNEQFF. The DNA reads TGCGCCAGCACAAAACTCGAGGGCCCCCTCAGGGGCAATGAGCAGTTCTTC.